This T cell receptor (beta chain) was found in a study of cytomegalovirus exposure and HLA in healthy donors. Concerning this clone: Its antigen is still unknown.

Measured with immunoSEQ multiplex PCR; TCRdb has only the in-frame clones, and not every one. The profile shows about 250,000 clones, more than 75% of them singletons. Whole-study findings and limits: The study flagged about 150 TCR beta chains as cytomegalovirus-associated.

The CDR3 length is 15 residues. Germline loops: CDR1 MDHEN, CDR2 SYDVKM. Trimming pared 10 bases from V and 3 bases from J, leaving 22 bases between. J is TRBJ2-7 and V is TRBV28; D perhaps matches TRBD2 (7 bases). Sample: PBMCs. This TCR was recovered from a man between 18 and 35 years old in good health and CMV-seronegative. The CDR3 bases are TGTGCCACCGCGAGAGGGGGGGGGTCAGGCTACGAGCAGTACTTC. Translated: CATARGGGSGYEQYF. Together with reference TRBV28 and TRBJ2-7, the CDR3 gives the full variable domain: DVKVTQSSRYLVKRTGEKVFLECVQDMDHENMFWYRQDPGLGLRLIYFSYDVKMKEKGDIPEGYSVSREKKERFSLILESASTNQTSMYLCATARGGGSGYEQYFGPGTRLTVT.